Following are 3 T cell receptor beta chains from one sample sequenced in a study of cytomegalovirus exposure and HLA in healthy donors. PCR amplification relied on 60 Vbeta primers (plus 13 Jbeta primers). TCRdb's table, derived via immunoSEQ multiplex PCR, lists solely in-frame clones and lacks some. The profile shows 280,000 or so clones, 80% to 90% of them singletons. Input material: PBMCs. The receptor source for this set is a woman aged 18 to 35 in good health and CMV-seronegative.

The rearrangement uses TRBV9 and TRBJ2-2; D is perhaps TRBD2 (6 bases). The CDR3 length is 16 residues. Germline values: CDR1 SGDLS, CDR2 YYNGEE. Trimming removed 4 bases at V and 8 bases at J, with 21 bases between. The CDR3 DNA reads TGTGCCAGCAGCTCCCCTGGAGGGGAAACCCGGGGGGAGCTGTTTTTT. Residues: CASSSPGGETRGELFF.

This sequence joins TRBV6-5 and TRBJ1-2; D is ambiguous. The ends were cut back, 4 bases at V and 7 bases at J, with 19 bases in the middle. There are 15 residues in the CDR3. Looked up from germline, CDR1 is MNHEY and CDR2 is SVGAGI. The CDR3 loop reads CASSLSGSWSGGYTF. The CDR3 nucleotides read TGTGCCAGCAGTTTATCCGGGTCCTGGAGCGGTGGCTACACCTTC.

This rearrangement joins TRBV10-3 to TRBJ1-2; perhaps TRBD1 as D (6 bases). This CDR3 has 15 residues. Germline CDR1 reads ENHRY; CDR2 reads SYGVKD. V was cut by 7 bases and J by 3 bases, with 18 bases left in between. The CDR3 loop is CAIMATGLDYYGYTF. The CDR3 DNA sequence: TGTGCCATCATGGCCACAGGGTTAGACTACTATGGCTACACCTTC.